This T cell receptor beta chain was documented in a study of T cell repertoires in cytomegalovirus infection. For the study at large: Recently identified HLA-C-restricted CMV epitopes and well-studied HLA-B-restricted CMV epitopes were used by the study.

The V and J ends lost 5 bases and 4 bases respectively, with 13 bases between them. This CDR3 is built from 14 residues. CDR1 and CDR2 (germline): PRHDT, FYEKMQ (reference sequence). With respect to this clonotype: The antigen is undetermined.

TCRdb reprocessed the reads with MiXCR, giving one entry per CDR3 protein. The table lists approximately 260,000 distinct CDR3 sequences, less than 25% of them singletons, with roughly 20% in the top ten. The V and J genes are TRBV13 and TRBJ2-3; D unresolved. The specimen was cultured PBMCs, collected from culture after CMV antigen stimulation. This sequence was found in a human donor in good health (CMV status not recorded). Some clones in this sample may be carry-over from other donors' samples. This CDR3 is CASSENRKADTQYF. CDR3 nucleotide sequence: TGTGCCAGCAGCGAGAATAGAAAAGCAGATACGCAGTATTTT.